The clone carrying this T cell receptor (beta chain) was counted at least ten times. This sample is drawn from a study of molecular identifiers for immune sequencing clone quantification. One entry per CDR3 protein, called by TCRdb with MiXCR from the PCR reads. Of fewer than 25,000 distinct CDR3 sequences in the sample, more than 15% were seen once. CDR1 and CDR2 from the germline V gene are DFQATT and SNEGSKA (reference sequence). Trimming cost V 6 bases and J 4 bases, with 19 bases left between them. The CDR3 runs to 14 residues. The sample was naive CD8+ T cells from blood, with Jurkat cell RNA spiked in. Subset given: FACS-sorted CD8+CD4-CCR7+CD45RA+ naive T cells. This clonotype was obtained from a human donor in good health. Some libraries in this study had Jurkat cell RNA spiked in. The chain couples TRBV20-1 to TRBJ2-7; tentative D call: TRBD2 (5 bases). The CDR3 DNA reads as TGCAGTGCGAAAAACCCAGGAGGCAGGTACGAGCAGTACTTC. It codes for CSAKNPGGRYEQYF.